The T cell receptor (beta chain) under discussion was sequenced for a study of T-cell reconstitution after alpha-beta-depleted transplantation in children. This clonotype was detected ten times or more. Unique molecular identifiers tagged the TCRbeta library. TCRdb re-analysed the PCR reads in MiXCR, keeping a single row per CDR3 protein. Among about 91,000 distinct CDR3 sequences listed, 7% to 10% were seen once. Trimming removed 3 bases from V and 2 bases from J, with 7 bases in between. The CDR3 covers 13 residues. CDR1 is SEHNR and CDR2 is FQNEAQ in the germline V gene (reference sequence). This TCR derives from a human donor who donated a stem cell graft to a child with congenital amegakaryocytic thrombocytopenia. This chain joins TRBV7-9 and TRBJ1-1; D is uncertain. The sequencing used PBMCs from the stem cell graft donor, collected from the stem cell graft. CDR3 amino acids: CASSFNSNTEAFF. The CDR3 DNA reads TGTGCCAGCAGCTTTAACAGTAACACTGAAGCTTTCTTT. The variable domain in full, with the rest retrieved from reference TRBV7-9 and TRBJ1-1, is DTGVSQNPRHKITKRGQNVTFRCDPISEHNRLYWYRQTLGQGPEFLTYFQNEAQLEKSRLLSDRFSAERPKGSFSTLEIQRTEQGDSAMYLCASSFNSNTEAFFGQGTRLTVV.